This passage covers 22 T cell receptor beta chains from one sample sequenced in a study of T cell responses to AZD1222 COVID-19 vaccine. The data were produced by immunoSEQ multiplex PCR, yet TCRdb's version contains in-frame clones alone and is incomplete. The top ten hold around 5.6% of the sample, which has 100,000 to 150,000 clones, around 90% seen once. The source material was peripheral blood, sampled on day 0 of AZD1222 vaccination. Receptors were obtained from an adult in good health.

The V call is TRBV6-1, the J call TRBJ1-3, with no clear D. The CDR3 runs 16 residues. In germline, CDR1 is MNHNS, CDR2 SASEGT. V was cut by 2 bases and J by 0 bases, with 11 bases left in between. The CDR3 here is CASSEKPESSGNTIYF. The CDR3 DNA reads as TGTGCCAGCAGTGAAAAACCGGAGAGCTCTGGAAACACCATATATTTT.

The chain joins TRBV6-5 to TRBJ2-1; no reliable D call. Germline V gene data show CDR1 as MNHEY and CDR2 as SVGAGI. V was shortened by 6 bases and J by 5 bases, with 17 bases between the two germline ends. This CDR3 comprises 15 residues. Here the CDR3 reads CASSKRQLGNNEQFF. The CDR3 DNA reads TGTGCCAGCAGCAAACGACAACTTGGCAACAATGAGCAGTTCTTC.

The V and J genes are TRBV27 and TRBJ2-7; D gene ambiguous. The CDR3 runs to 11 residues. Between the trimmed V and J ends, which lost 5 bases and 0 bases, there was a span of 2 bases. Germline CDR1 MNHEY, CDR2 SMNVEV (reference sequence). CDR3 DNA: TGTGCCAGCAGTATCTCCTACGAGCAGTACTTC. It yields the protein CASSISYEQYF.

The chain is built from TRBV5-1 and TRBJ1-5; no reliable D call. Deletions cut 4 bases from V and 2 bases from J, with 16 bases between. The length of the CDR3 is 16 residues. Germline V gene lookup returns CDR1 SGHRS and CDR2 YFSETQ. In DNA form, the CDR3 reads TGCGCCAGCAGCGAGCGGCCGGGAAACGGCAATCAGCCCCAGCATTTT. This codes for CASSERPGNGNQPQHF.

The chain is built from TRBV30 and TRBJ2-2; the D gene is possibly TRBD1 (6 bases). Germline loops: CDR1 GTSNPN, CDR2 SVGIG (reference sequence). V was cut by 3 bases and J by 6 bases, with 17 bases left in between. The CDR3 has 15 amino acids. The CDR3 protein is CAWSHLGARSGELFF. CDR3 in DNA: TGTGCCTGGAGCCACCTGGGGGCTAGGTCCGGGGAGCTGTTTTTT.

Turning to this clone: One end of the junction fails to match germline, which may point to a read error. V is TRBV28 and J is TRBJ2-2, with D perhaps assigned TRBD1 or TRBD2 (5 bases each). The CDR3 consists of 16 residues. Germline CDR1 MDHEN, CDR2 SYDVKM. For the CDR3, the DNA is TGTGCCAGCAGTTCCCCGGGGCCGATGAACGCCGGGGAGCTGTTTTTT. Translated, it gives CASSSPGPMNAGELFF.

V is TRBV13 and J is TRBJ2-5; D not resolved. The CDR3 has 11 residues. The V end was cut by 5 bases, the J end by 2 bases, with 3 bases between. The V gene's germline CDR1 is PRHDT and CDR2 FYEKMQ (reference sequence). CDR3 bases: TGTGCCAGCAGCCCACAAGAGACCCAGTACTTC. This translates into CASSPQETQYF.

The genes are TRBV9 and TRBJ2-7, with 9 nucleotides matching TRBD2. The CDR3 sequence is 15 residues long. Trimming cost V 2 bases and J 2 bases; bases outside gene matches: 5. Germline V CDR1 and CDR2: SGDLS, YYNGEE. Written as DNA, the CDR3 is TGTGCCAGCAGCGTGGGACTAGCCGAAACCTACGAGCAGTACTTC. Translation: CASSVGLAETYEQYF.

The genes are TRBV19 and TRBJ1-2, with D unresolved. The CDR3 runs 16 residues. V was pared by 5 bases and J by 4 bases, with 20 bases between. CDR1 and CDR2 (germline): LNHDA, SQIVND (reference sequence). CDR3 protein: CASSPSSRGRGYGYTF. CDR3 sequence (DNA): TGTGCCAGTAGTCCCTCTAGCCGGGGTCGGGGCTATGGCTACACCTTC. The full variable domain, in which reference TRBV19 and TRBJ1-2 provide the parts outside the CDR3, is DGGITQSPKYLFRKEGQNVTLSCEQNLNHDAMYWYRQDPGQGLRLIYYSQIVNDFQKGDIAEGYSVSREKKESFPLTVTSAQKNPTAFYLCASSPSSRGRGYGYTFGSGTRLTVV.

The CDR3 protein is CAWRAGGYGYTF. In DNA, the CDR3 is TGTGCCTGGAGGGCAGGAGGTTATGGCTACACCTTC. V usage is TRBV30 and J usage is TRBJ1-2; no clear D gene. Germline V CDR1 and CDR2: GTSNPN, SVGIG (reference sequence). This CDR3 has 12 residues. V was clipped by 3 bases and J by 5 bases, with 10 bases between them.

The chain couples TRBV19 to TRBJ1-2; 7 bases agree with TRBD1. The germline V gene encodes CDR1 LNHDA and CDR2 SQIVND (reference sequence). CDR3 length: 14 residues. Losses at the gene ends were 6 bases for V and 4 bases for J; bases not matched to a gene: 8. CDR3 in DNA: TGTGCCAGTAGCCGTGGACAGGACCGCTATGGCTACACCTTC. Translation: CASSRGQDRYGYTF.

This clone was detected only a few times. This sequence joins TRBV5-1 and TRBJ2-1; 11 positions agree with TRBD2. The CDR3 is made up of 17 amino acids. V trimming: 1 base; J trimming: 0 bases; junction bases outside the gene matches: 3. Per the germline V gene, CDR1 is SGHRS and CDR2 is YFSETQ. CDR3 DNA: TGCGCCAGCAGCTTGATGACTAGCGGGGACTCCTACAATGAGCAGTTCTTC. Translation gives CASSLMTSGDSYNEQFF. The full variable domain, its missing parts supplied by reference TRBV5-1 and TRBJ2-1, is KAGVTQTPRYLIKTRGQQVTLSCSPISGHRSVSWYQQTPGQGLQFLFEYFSETQRNKGNFPGRFSGRQFSNSRSEMNVSTLELGDSALYLCASSLMTSGDSYNEQFFGPGTRLTVL.

The chain joins TRBV6-6 to TRBJ1-6; D is undetermined. CDR1 and CDR2 from the germline V gene are MNHNY and SVGAGI (reference sequence). The CDR3 length is 13 residues. V shed 2 bases and J shed 8 bases, with 7 bases lying between them. DNA for the CDR3: TGTGCCAGCAGTTACGGGTCTCATTCACCCCTCCACTTT. Its translation is CASSYGSHSPLHF.

The chain uses TRBV20-1 and TRBJ2-5; D is undetermined. Trimming removed 5 bases from V and 0 bases from J, with 4 bases in between. The CDR3 is 11 residues long. Germline CDR1 reads DFQATT; CDR2 reads SNEGSKA (reference sequence). The CDR3 is CSAYNQETQYF. DNA for the CDR3: TGCAGTGCTTATAACCAAGAGACCCAGTACTTC.

This chain uses TRBV7-3 with TRBJ1-3; D ambiguous. This CDR3 is built from 14 residues. V lost 5 bases and J lost 0, with 8 bases in between. Germline V gene lookup returns CDR1 SGHTA and CDR2 FQGTGA. CDR3 loop: CASSIGGSGNTIYF. The CDR3 DNA sequence: TGTGCCAGCAGCATAGGCGGCTCTGGAAACACCATATATTTT.

This clone has a single count. This sequence joins TRBV4-1 and TRBJ2-3; D tentatively fits TRBD1 or TRBD2 (5 bases each). Germline V gene sequence: CDR1 MGHRA, CDR2 YSYEKL. This CDR3 contains 13 residues. Trimming removed 0 bases from V and 11 bases from J, with 12 bases in between. CDR3 sequence: CASSQDRDGGQYF. CDR3 in DNA: TGCGCCAGCAGCCAAGATAGGGACGGAGGGCAGTATTTT.

J is TRBJ1-5 and V is TRBV30; D remains unclear. The CDR3 loop spans 13 amino acids. The germline V and J ends were trimmed by 0 bases and 4 bases, with 7 bases remaining between them. CDR1 and CDR2 from the germline V gene are GTSNPN and SVGIG (reference sequence). CDR3 DNA: TGTGCCTGGAGTGTACTGAGAAATCAGCCCCAGCATTTT. Protein sequence: CAWSVLRNQPQHF.

V and J are TRBV4-2 and TRBJ1-2; 11 nucleotides line up with TRBD1. CDR3 length: 13 amino acids. Germline assignment: CDR1 LGHNA and CDR2 YNFKEQ. Trimming removed 5 bases from V and 8 bases from J; junction bases left unmatched: 4. The DNA of the CDR3 is TGTGCCAGCAGCTTGGACAGGGGGCGAGGCTACACCTTC. Its protein is CASSLDRGRGYTF.

CDR3 DNA: TGTGCCAGCAGCCAAGGACAGGGTAACTATGGCTACACCTTC. It translates to CASSQGQGNYGYTF. V usage is TRBV3-1 (or the pseudogene TRBV3-2) and J usage is TRBJ1-2; TRBD1 aligns across 7 bases. CDR3 length equals 14 residues. Losses at the gene ends were 1 base for V and 1 base for J; bases not matched to a gene: 0. Germline V gene sequence: CDR1 LGHDT, CDR2 YNNKEL (reference sequence).

The J gene is TRBJ1-2, the V gene TRBV4-1; the D is unclear. V was pared by 1 base and J by 3 bases, with 9 bases between. Germline CDR1 is MGHRA and CDR2 is YSYEKL. The CDR3 totals 14 residues. The CDR3 here is CASSQVSAYYGYTF. For the CDR3, the DNA is TGCGCCAGCAGCCAAGTATCCGCCTACTATGGCTACACCTTC.

V is TRBV5-1 and J is TRBJ2-3; 7 bases are a match to TRBD2. Per the germline V gene, CDR1 is SGHRS and CDR2 is YFSETQ. The CDR3 spans 14 residues. Unmatched junction bases numbered 4, after V lost 4 bases and J lost 2 bases. This CDR3 reads CASSTAGHTDTQYF. CDR3 bases: TGCGCCAGCAGCACAGCGGGGCACACAGATACGCAGTATTTT.

This chain connects TRBV7-6 to TRBJ2-7; 7 nucleotides line up with TRBD1. Germline CDR1 SGHVS, CDR2 FNYEAQ. V lost 2 bases and J lost 4; bases outside the gene matches: 5. This CDR3 has 14 residues. CDR3 region: CASSLRTGVYEQYF. The CDR3 DNA follows: TGTGCCAGCAGCTTACGGACAGGAGTGTACGAGCAGTACTTC.